What follows describes a single T cell receptor beta chain. Its antigen remains unknown. Some clones are missing from TCRdb's copy, which holds only in-frame ones; the method was immunoSEQ multiplex PCR. This sample has nearly 15,000 clones, with around 90% found just once. This record belongs to a study of T cell clones after liver transplantation. Study information: Liver transplant recipients had immunosuppression withdrawal attempted within 2 years. Three of the eight recipients were HCV-positive; the rest had non-autoimmune, non-viral transplant indications.

Germline CDR1 and CDR2: MGHRA and YSYEKL. V lost 0 bases, J lost 1 base, and 14 bases lay in between. The length of the CDR3 is 17 residues. Broader study findings: In most of the 8 subjects, circulating graft-donor-reactive CD4 TCRbeta sequences fell significantly after transplant.

This chain links TRBV4-1 with TRBJ2-3, with a weak D call TRBD1 (7 bases). The specimen comprised CD8+ T cells from blood, sampled before liver transplant. The TCR comes from a human donor who received a liver transplant. The CDR3 region is CASSQEGGDSRTDTQYF. The CDR3 nucleotides are TGCGCCAGCAGCCAAGAGGGCGGGGACAGTCGCACAGATACGCAGTATTTT.